This TCR beta chain was recorded in a study of beta chain features in type 1 diabetes. Study-wide points: Among patients with Type 1 diabetes, TCRB CDR3s were moderately but significantly shorter in every one of the four CD4+ subsets.

Trimming left V 2 bases short and J 2 bases short, with 8 bases between. The CDR3 has 14 residues. Germline V gives CDR1 SEHNR, CDR2 FQNEAQ (reference sequence). All of the isolated RNA was reverse transcribed, so expressed TCRB transcripts were sequenced. TCRdb's copy holds only in-frame clones and misses some; the assay was immunoSEQ multiplex PCR. The sample lists some 660,000 clones, around 15% occurring once. This clone has a handful of counts. The antigen is not known. The chain has TRBV7-9 and TRBJ2-3; D unresolved. Sequencing input: naive CD4+ T cells from blood. This receptor was taken from a man between 18 and 29 years old with type 1 diabetes. The CDR3 bases are TGTGCCAGCAGCTTAAAAGGGATCACAGATACGCAGTATTTT. Protein: CASSLKGITDTQYF.